The 3 T cell receptor beta chains reported below all come from one sample, sequenced in a study of radiotherapy plus CTLA-4 blockade in lung cancer. Profiled with immunoSEQ multiplex PCR; TCRdb holds only in-frame clones, not every one. Of about 51,000 clones listed, 70% to 80% are singletons. The sequences come from peripheral blood, collected from a patient treated with radiotherapy plus ipilimumab. These TCRs come from a human donor with non-small cell lung cancer who had a complete response to radiotherapy plus ipilimumab.

The chain carries TRBV19 and TRBJ2-7; D perhaps matches TRBD1 (6 bases). CDR1 is LNHDA and CDR2 is SQIVND in the germline V gene (reference sequence). This CDR3 spans 13 amino acids. The ends were cut back, 9 bases at V and 0 bases at J, with 12 bases in the middle. The CDR3 protein is CASRDTSSYEQYV. The CDR3, as DNA: TGTGCCAGCAGGGACACCAGCTCCTACGAGCAGTACGTC.

This clone has more than one count but fewer than ten. This chain joins TRBV5-1 and TRBJ2-3; 8 bases are shared with TRBD2. Germline CDR1 SGHRS, CDR2 YFSETQ. This CDR3 is built from 15 residues. Trimming removed 1 base from V and 4 bases from J; junction bases left unmatched: 5. The CDR3 here is CASSLTGGPPDTQYF. The CDR3 DNA sequence: TGCGCCAGCAGCTTGACGGGAGGGCCCCCAGATACGCAGTATTTT.

This clone has a single count. This chain uses TRBV6-5 with TRBJ2-5, with D perhaps TRBD1 (6 bases). V lost 6 bases, J lost 2 bases, and 10 bases lay in between. The V gene's germline CDR1 is MNHEY and CDR2 SVGAGI. This CDR3 spans 13 amino acids. Here the CDR3 reads CASSRQVQETQYF. The CDR3 nucleotides read TGTGCCAGCAGCCGACAGGTTCAAGAGACCCAGTACTTC.